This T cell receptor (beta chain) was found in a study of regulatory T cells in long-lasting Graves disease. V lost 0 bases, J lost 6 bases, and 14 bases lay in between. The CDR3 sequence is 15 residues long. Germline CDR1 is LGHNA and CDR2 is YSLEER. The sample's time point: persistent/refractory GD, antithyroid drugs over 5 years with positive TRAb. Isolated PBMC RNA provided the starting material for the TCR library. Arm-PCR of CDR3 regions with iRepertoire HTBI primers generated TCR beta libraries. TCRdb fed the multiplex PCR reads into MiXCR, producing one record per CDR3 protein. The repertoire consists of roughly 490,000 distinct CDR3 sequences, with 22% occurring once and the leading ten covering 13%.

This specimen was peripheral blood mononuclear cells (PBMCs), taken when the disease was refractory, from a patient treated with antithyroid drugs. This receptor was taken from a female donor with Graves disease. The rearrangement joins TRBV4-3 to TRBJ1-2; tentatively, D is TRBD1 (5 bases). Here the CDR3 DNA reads TGCGCCAGCAGCCAAGAAGGCTCCAGGGAAAATGGCTACACCTTC. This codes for CASSQEGSRENGYTF.